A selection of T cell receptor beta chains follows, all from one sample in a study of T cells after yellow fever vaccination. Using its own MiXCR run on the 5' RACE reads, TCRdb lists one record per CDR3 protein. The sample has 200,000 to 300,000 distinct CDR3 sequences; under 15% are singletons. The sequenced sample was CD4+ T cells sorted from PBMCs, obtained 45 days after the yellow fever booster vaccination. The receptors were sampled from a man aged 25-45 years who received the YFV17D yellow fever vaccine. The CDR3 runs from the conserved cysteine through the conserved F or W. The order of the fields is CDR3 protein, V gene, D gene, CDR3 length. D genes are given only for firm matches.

CASSLGPGLDDEQFF	TRBV5-1	TRBD2	15
CSARSGTPIYF	TRBV20-1	NA	11
CASTLSVAGGADTQYF	TRBV12-3/TRBV12-4	TRBD2	16
CASKPGAGEKTQYF	TRBV25-1	TRBD2	14
CASSYSIAGPYEQYF	TRBV6-5	TRBD2	15
CASSPAGGDQPQHF	TRBV5-1	TRBD1	14
CASSFGVQNYGYTF	TRBV5-1	NA	14
CASSLAGTEQFF	TRBV7-2	NA	12
CASSLGGLAGDQETQYF	TRBV5-1	TRBD2	17
CASSPGQGQTQYF	TRBV7-6	TRBD1	13
CATSDSGEATDTQYF	TRBV24-1	TRBD2	15
CSARGHSNEQFF	TRBV20-1	NA	12
CASSLTRIEQFF	TRBV6-2/TRBV6-3	NA	12
CASSPGLAGGVVRDEQFF	TRBV12-3/TRBV12-4	TRBD2	18
CASRAGTGNNEQFF	TRBV7-2	TRBD1	14
CASTGQINQPQHF	TRBV6-2/TRBV6-3	NA	13
CATMGREGGAETQYF	TRBV10-3	TRBD2	15
CAISPRGPAYEQYF	TRBV10-3	NA	14
CASSLYGLAREQYF	TRBV5-1	NA	14
CAISVYPPMMANPSPQHF	TRBV10-3	NA	18
CASTSGSSPGELFF	TRBV28	TRBD2	14
CATSDWGTGASSSYNEQFF	TRBV24-1	TRBD1	19
CSASRPGQSSYEQYF	TRBV20-1	TRBD1	15
CATTESGQGTDTQYF	TRBV24-1	NA	15
CASSLRKGGSYEQYF	TRBV7-6	NA	15
CASSLRDLRNTYEQYF	TRBV7-2	NA	16
CASSLVHSSYNEQFF	TRBV7-2	NA	15
CASSRDRDTGELFF	TRBV19	TRBD1	14
CASSFTSRHQPQHF	TRBV28	NA	14
CASGQGAGNIQYF	TRBV11-2	TRBD1	13
CSARDREQETQYF	TRBV20-1	NA	13
CASSANTGELFF	TRBV7-9	NA	12